This TCR beta chain derives from a study of identical twins' blood T cells. Note on this clonotype: Its antigen is as yet unknown.

Study-level results: Shared environment remains a possible cause of twin similarity. Twins shared about as many clonotypes as their cloneset sizes predicted. V gene usage reportedly matched far better within twin pairs than unrelated donors.

This CDR3 is built from 13 residues. CDR1 and CDR2 from the germline V gene are MNHNS and SASEGT. V lost 8 bases and J lost 2, with 12 bases in between. MiXCR was run by TCRdb on the 5' RACE reads, yielding one entry per CDR3 protein. The table shows roughly 380,000 distinct CDR3 sequences, with more than 25% occurring only once. Six healthy women, forming three identical twin pairs, donated samples. This TCR derives from a woman between 18 and 55 years old in good health. Sequencing was carried out using PBMCs. The gene calls are TRBV6-1 and TRBJ2-5, with a tentative D call TRBD2 (5 bases). The CDR3 protein is CASGFRGQETQYF. DNA of the CDR3: TGTGCCAGCGGTTTCCGGGGACAAGAGACCCAGTACTTC.